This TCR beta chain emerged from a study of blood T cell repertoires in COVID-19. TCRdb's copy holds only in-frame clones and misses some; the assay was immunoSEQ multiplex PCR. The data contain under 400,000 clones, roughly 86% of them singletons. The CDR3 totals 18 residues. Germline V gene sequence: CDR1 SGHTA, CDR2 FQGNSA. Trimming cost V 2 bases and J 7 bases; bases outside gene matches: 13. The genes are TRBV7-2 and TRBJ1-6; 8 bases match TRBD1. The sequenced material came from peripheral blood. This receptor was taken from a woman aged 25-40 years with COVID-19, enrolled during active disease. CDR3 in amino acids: CASSLLYLTGEENSPLHF. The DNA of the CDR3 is TGTGCCAGCAGCTTACTTTATCTGACAGGGGAGGAAAATTCACCCCTCCACTTT.